This T cell receptor (beta chain) was recorded in a study of T cell responses to AZD1222 COVID-19 vaccine. Study-level findings and limits: After two AZD1222 doses, spike-specific TCR breadth and depth rose versus day 0. The donors showed a predominance of white British ancestry and of females, with possible underestimation of clonal diversity.

Produced via immunoSEQ multiplex PCR; TCRdb's table is partial and in-frame only. The table includes about 150,000 clones, 88% detected once. This CDR3 contains 12 residues. Germline assignment: CDR1 SGHDT and CDR2 YYEEEE. Trimming pared 3 bases from V and 5 bases from J, leaving 6 bases between. Worth noting for this clone: Its antigen is currently unknown.

V gene TRBV5-6 combines with J gene TRBJ1-5, with D unresolved. Sample: peripheral blood, taken on day 0 of AZD1222 vaccination. This TCR was recovered from an adult in good health. Written as DNA, the CDR3 is TGTGCCAGCAGCTGGTCAGATCAGCCCCAGCATTTT. Amino acids: CASSWSDQPQHF.